These T cell receptor beta chains were read from a single sample in a study of cytomegalovirus exposure and HLA in healthy donors. Libraries were prepared by immunoSEQ multiplex PCR; TCRdb keeps only in-frame clonotypes and omits some of them. The profile shows 100,000 or so clones, less than 80% of them singletons. Material for sequencing was PBMCs. These receptor sequences come from a man aged 40-49 years in good health and CMV-seronegative. Each CDR3 is given with its conserved first and last residue. The D gene is left open where the match is weak. Rows may omit the clone size; those that give it use once, few, many or a size class.

>TRBJ2-5|few|.|TRBV4-3
CASSHTRDQWETQYF
TGCGCCAGCAGCCATACTAGGGATCAGTGGGAGACCCAGTACTTC
>TRBJ2-3|few|TRBD2|TRBV10-3
CAIRPGLAGGALGDTQYF
TGTGCCATCAGGCCGGGACTAGCGGGGGGGGCCCTTGGAGATACGCAGTATTTT
>TRBJ1-1|.|.|TRBV7-7
CASSLERYTEAFF
TGTGCCAGCAGCTTGGAGAGGTACACTGAAGCTTTCTTT
>TRBJ1-2|once|TRBD1|TRBV5-4
CASSLRPGTGFDGYTF
TGTGCCAGCAGCCTACGTCCCGGGACAGGGTTTGATGGCTACACCTTC
>TRBJ2-3|.|TRBD2|TRBV30
CAWRRGISTDTQYF
TGTGCCTGGAGGCGGGGGATAAGCACAGATACGCAGTATTTT
>TRBJ1-1|.|TRBD1|TRBV6-6
CASSLDREAFF
TGTGCCAGCAGCTTGGACAGGGAGGCTTTCTTT
>TRBJ2-3|.|.|TRBV7-6
CASSLGASTDTQYF
TGTGCCAGCAGCTTAGGAGCCAGCACAGATACGCAGTATTTT
>TRBJ1-5|.|TRBD1|TRBV9
CASSVGTDASNQPQHF
TGTGCCAGCAGCGTTGGGACAGACGCTAGCAATCAGCCCCAGCATTTT
>TRBJ1-2|.|.|TRBV25-1
CASSEGASGYTF
TGTGCCAGCAGTGAAGGGGCTTCAGGCTACACCTTC
>TRBJ2-3|.|TRBD1|TRBV27
CASSLWAVLDRGRTDTQYF
TGTGCCAGCAGTTTATGGGCAGTTTTGGACAGGGGGCGGACAGATACGCAGTATTTT
>TRBJ2-2|.|.|TRBV7-9
CASSFSRNTGELFF
TGTGCCAGCAGCTTTAGCAGGAACACCGGGGAGCTGTTTTTT
>TRBJ2-7|few|TRBD1|TRBV27
CASRSRQGAYEQYF
TGTGCCAGCAGGTCCCGACAGGGGGCTTACGAGCAGTACTTC
>TRBJ2-1|.|.|TRBV4-2
CASSGGGQAQTYNEQFF
TGTGCCAGCAGCGGGGGGGGGCAAGCGCAGACCTACAATGAGCAGTTCTTC
>TRBJ2-7|.|.|TRBV2
CASSGSVQAALYEQYF
TGTGCCAGCAGTGGGTCGGTACAGGCTGCCCTTTACGAGCAGTACTTC
>TRBJ2-7|.|.|TRBV4-1
CASSQDFGQGSYEQYF
TGCGCCAGCAGCCAAGATTTCGGGCAGGGCTCCTACGAGCAGTACTTC
>TRBJ2-3|.|TRBD2|TRBV9
CASSGSGADTQYF
TGTGCCAGCAGCGGTAGCGGGGCAGATACGCAGTATTTT
>TRBJ1-5|.|TRBD1|TRBV2
CASTLDRDRNQPQHF
TGTGCCAGCACCCTAGACAGGGACCGCAATCAGCCCCAGCATTTT
>TRBJ2-2|.|.|TRBV2
CAARDENTGELFF
TGTGCCGCGCGAGATGAGAACACCGGGGAGCTGTTTTTT
>TRBJ2-3|.|.|TRBV6-6
CASSASPYTQYF
TGTGCCAGCAGCGCGAGTCCCTATACGCAGTATTTT
>TRBJ2-6|.|TRBD1|TRBV28
CASSGLGQGAGGANVLTF
TGTGCCAGCAGCGGCCTGGGACAGGGGGCGGGTGGGGCCAACGTCCTGACTTTC
>TRBJ2-4|.|TRBD1|TRBV11-2
CASSLGTGVPKNIQYF
TGTGCCAGCAGCCTCGGGACAGGGGTTCCCAAAAACATTCAGTACTTC
>TRBJ1-4|.|.|TRBV15
CATSREARAGEKLFF
TGTGCCACCAGCAGAGAAGCCAGGGCTGGAGAAAAACTGTTTTTT
>TRBJ1-1|.|.|TRBV7-7
CASSLTGNTEAFF
TGTGCCAGCAGCTTAACAGGGAACACTGAAGCTTTCTTT
>TRBJ2-2|.|TRBD1|TRBV2
CASSEESFGRGITGELFF
TGTGCCAGCAGTGAAGAGAGTTTTGGCAGGGGGATCACCGGGGAGCTGTTTTTT
>TRBJ2-5|.|.|TRBV6-6
CASSYSSQGGTQYF
TGTGCCAGCAGTTACTCGTCTCAGGGGGGGACCCAGTACTTC
>TRBJ1-1|.|.|TRBV2
CASSAEKNTEAFF
TGTGCCAGCAGTGCGGAGAAGAACACTGAAGCTTTCTTT
>TRBJ2-2|.|.|TRBV28
CASCNRGKGNTGELFF
TGTGCCAGTTGTAATAGGGGGAAGGGGAACACCGGGGAGCTGTTTTTT
>TRBJ2-1|.|TRBD2|TRBV7-8
CASSEIAGSDNEQFF
TGTGCCAGCAGCGAAATAGCGGGGTCGGACAATGAGCAGTTCTTC
>TRBJ1-2|.|TRBD1|TRBV20-1
CSAKQGDGYTF
TGCAGTGCTAAACAGGGGGATGGCTACACCTTC
>TRBJ1-2|.|TRBD1|TRBV6-4
CASSVTQATGGGYTF
TGTGCCAGCAGTGTGACTCAAGCTACAGGGGGTGGCTACACCTTC
>TRBJ1-2|few|.|TRBV6-1
CASSERNRSGYTF
TGTGCCAGCAGTGAAAGAAATCGGTCAGGCTACACCTTC
>TRBJ2-7|.|.|TRBV5-1
CASSLAGGAYYEQYF
TGCGCCAGCAGCTTGGCCGGAGGGGCCTACTACGAGCAGTACTTC
>TRBJ2-7|once|TRBD1|TRBV29-1
CSVVPQGLHEQYF
TGCAGCGTCGTACCACAGGGGTTACACGAGCAGTACTTC
>TRBJ2-6|.|.|TRBV7-2
CASSQVYSGANVLTF
TGTGCCAGCAGCCAGGTTTACTCTGGGGCCAACGTCCTGACTTTC
>TRBJ2-5|once|.|TRBV4-2
CASSQFLQRGETQYF
TGTGCCAGCAGCCAATTTTTGCAGAGGGGGGAGACCCAGTACTTC
>TRBJ2-3|.|.|TRBV6-5
CASSRTESSTDTQYF
TGTGCCAGCAGCCGGACAGAGTCTAGCACAGATACGCAGTATTTT
>TRBJ2-1|.|TRBD1|TRBV6-5
CASRRQGVNEQFF
TGTGCCAGCAGACGACAGGGAGTGAATGAGCAGTTCTTC
>TRBJ1-2|.|TRBD1|TRBV5-8
CASSPDRAYGYTF
TGTGCCAGCAGCCCCGACAGGGCCTATGGCTACACCTTC
>TRBJ1-5|.|.|TRBV16
CASSQWEGTMSNQPQHF
TGTGCCAGCAGCCAATGGGAGGGTACGATGAGCAATCAGCCCCAGCATTTT
>TRBJ1-6|.|TRBD1|TRBV7-9
CASSPDRVNSPLHF
TGTGCCAGCAGCCCCGACAGGGTGAATTCACCCCTCCACTTT
>TRBJ2-5|.|TRBD2|TRBV18
CASSPSGGAGETQYF
TGTGCCAGCTCCCCTAGCGGGGGGGCCGGAGAGACCCAGTACTTC
>TRBJ1-2|.|.|TRBV11-2
CASSLGTLKDGYTF
TGTGCCAGCAGCTTAGGGACATTAAAGGATGGCTACACCTTC
>TRBJ2-7|.|TRBD2|TRBV2
CASSGGGAGALYEQYF
TGTGCCAGCAGTGGGGGCGGAGCGGGGGCTCTCTACGAGCAGTACTTC
>TRBJ1-2|.|.|TRBV7-9
CASSLTTTGYTF
TGTGCCAGCAGCCTTACAACTACTGGCTACACCTTC
>TRBJ1-4|.|TRBD1|TRBV29-1
CSVKGGGNEKLFF
TGCAGCGTTAAAGGGGGCGGTAATGAAAAACTGTTTTTT
>TRBJ2-3|.|.|TRBV2
CASSEAARTQYF
TGTGCCAGCAGTGAGGCGGCCCGTACGCAGTATTTT